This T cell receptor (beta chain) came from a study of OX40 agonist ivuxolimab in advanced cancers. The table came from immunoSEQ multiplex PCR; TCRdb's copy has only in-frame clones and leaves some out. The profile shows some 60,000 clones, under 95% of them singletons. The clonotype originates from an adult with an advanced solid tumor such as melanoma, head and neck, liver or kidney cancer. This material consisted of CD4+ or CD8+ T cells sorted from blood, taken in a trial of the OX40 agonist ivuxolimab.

The CDR3 DNA sequence: TGTGCCAGCAGCACGGACAGGGGGCCTTCCTACGAGCAGTACTTC. This encodes CASSTDRGPSYEQYF. The genes are TRBV7-9 and TRBJ2-7, with 11 positions matching TRBD1. In germline, CDR1 is SEHNR, CDR2 FQNEAQ (reference sequence). The CDR3 contains 15 residues. The trim removed 5 bases at V and 1 base at J, leaving 4 bases unmatched.